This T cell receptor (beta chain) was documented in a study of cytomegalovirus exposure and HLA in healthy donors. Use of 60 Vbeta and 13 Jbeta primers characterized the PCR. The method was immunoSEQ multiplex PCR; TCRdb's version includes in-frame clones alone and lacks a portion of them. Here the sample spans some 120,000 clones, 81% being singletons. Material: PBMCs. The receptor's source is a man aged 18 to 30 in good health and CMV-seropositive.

The CDR3 loop is CASSDRTILNSPLHF. The CDR3, as DNA: TGTGCCAGCAGTGACCGGACAATTCTCAATTCACCCCTCCACTTT. The chain links TRBV25-1 to TRBJ1-6; a weak D match, TRBD1 (5 bases). Per germline, CDR1 MGHDK and CDR2 SYGVNS. The CDR3 is made up of 15 amino acids. Trimming left V 3 bases short and J 7 bases short, with 13 bases between.